These 25 T cell receptor beta chains came from one sample sequenced in a study of blood T cell repertoires in COVID-19. Using immunoSEQ multiplex PCR, the repertoire was profiled, and TCRdb retains in-frame clones only, with some absent. The data contain approximately 100,000 clones, 70% to 85% of them singletons. Sequencing was carried out using peripheral blood. These receptors were obtained from a man aged 55 to 69 with acute or convalescent COVID-19.

This clone has only a few counts. The rearrangement joins TRBV6-5 to TRBJ1-4; 9 bases map to TRBD1. V trimming: 0 bases; J trimming: 8 bases; junction bases outside the gene matches: 7. The CDR3 covers 16 residues. In germline, CDR1 is MNHEY, CDR2 SVGAGI. DNA for the CDR3: TGTGCCAGCAGTTACTCGGGGACAGGGTTTGGAGAAAAACTGTTTTTT. Its protein is CASSYSGTGFGEKLFF.

The J gene is TRBJ2-2, the V gene TRBV7-2, with 12 bases fitting TRBD1. The J segment lost 7 bases and the V segment lost 5 bases, leaving 11 bases of the junction unmatched. This CDR3 region has 17 residues. The germline CDR1 and CDR2 sequences are SGHTA and FQGNSA. In DNA, the CDR3 is TGTGCCAGCAGCCCAACGGGACAGGGGGCGCGGGGCGGGGAGCTGTTTTTT. This translates into CASSPTGQGARGGELFF.

The genes are TRBV7-9 and TRBJ1-1, with a weak D call TRBD1 (6 bases). Between the trimmed V and J ends, which lost 5 bases and 5 bases, there was a span of 15 bases. Germline V lookup: CDR1 SEHNR, CDR2 FQNEAQ (reference sequence). CDR3 size: 14 residues. This CDR3 reads CASSLLGGRTEAFF. The CDR3 DNA reads as TGTGCCAGCAGCCTCCTCGGGGGGCGTACTGAAGCTTTCTTT.

The V gene is TRBV5-1, the J gene TRBJ2-1; TRBD2 matches at 13 bases. With 4 bases clipped from V and 4 bases from J, the junction kept 8 bases outside the gene matches. The germline CDR1 and CDR2 sequences are SGHRS and YFSETQ. The CDR3 length is 17 residues. The CDR3 DNA is TGCGCCAGCAGCCCTGCCTGGACTAGCGGGGGATACAATGAGCAGTTCTTC. Its translation is CASSPAWTSGGYNEQFF. The entire variable domain, with the rest obtained from reference TRBV5-1 and TRBJ2-1, is as follows: KAGVTQTPRYLIKTRGQQVTLSCSPISGHRSVSWYQQTPGQGLQFLFEYFSETQRNKGNFPGRFSGRQFSNSRSEMNVSTLELGDSALYLCASSPAWTSGGYNEQFFGPGTRLTVL.

The V and J genes are TRBV12-5 and TRBJ1-2, with D tentatively TRBD1 (5 bases). Germline CDR1 is LGHNT and CDR2 is FRNRAP. The CDR3 runs 15 residues. Trimming left V 6 bases short and J 7 bases short, with 21 bases between. The CDR3: CASGREKGLQSGYTF. Written as DNA, the CDR3 is TGTGCTAGTGGACGCGAAAAGGGACTTCAAAGTGGCTACACCTTC.

This chain links TRBV7-8 with TRBJ2-3; D gene unclear. Looked up from germline, CDR1 is SGHVS and CDR2 is FQNEAQ. The CDR3 is 12 amino acids. Trimming took off 5 bases at V and 4 bases at J, with 7 bases between the two ends. The CDR3 coding sequence is TGTGCCAGCAGCCGGGTAGCAGATACGCAGTATTTT. Its translation is CASSRVADTQYF.

This chain joins TRBV5-6 and TRBJ2-7; 7 nucleotides match TRBD1. V shed 3 bases, J shed 7 bases, and the junction held 4 bases outside the gene matches. There are 12 residues in the CDR3. Germline values: CDR1 SGHDT, CDR2 YYEEEE. In DNA, the CDR3 is TGTGCCAGCAGCTCTGGGACAGTGGAGCAGTACGTC. It specifies CASSSGTVEQYV.

The chain joins TRBV6-5 to TRBJ2-5, with 10 bases identical to TRBD1. Per the germline V gene, CDR1 is MNHEY and CDR2 is SVGAGI. This CDR3 region has 15 residues. The junction had 7 bases not matched to a gene; V was cut back by 8 bases and J by 1 base. The CDR3 loop is CASVKGQGIQETQYF. CDR3 nucleotides: TGTGCCAGCGTAAAGGGACAGGGGATCCAAGAGACCCAGTACTTC.

This clone was counted a single time. One end of the junction does not line up with germline, which may come from a read error. J is TRBJ1-4 and V is TRBV7-7; maybe TRBD1 (6 bases). The CDR3 has 13 residues. Looked up from germline, CDR1 is SSHAT and CDR2 is FNYEAQ (reference sequence). The CDR3 protein is CASSLGLGGKLFF. DNA of the CDR3: TGTGCTAGCAGCTTGGGGTTAGGGGGAAAACTGTTTTTT.

The rearrangement joins TRBV11-3 to TRBJ1-1; no clear D gene. The CDR3 is made up of 15 amino acids. The V end lost 1 base, the J end lost 0 bases, and 9 bases lay between the germline ends. Looked up from germline, CDR1 is SGHNT and CDR2 is YENEEA. DNA of the CDR3: TGTGCCAGCAGCTTAGGTACGGGGATGAACACTGAAGCTTTCTTT. This gives the protein CASSLGTGMNTEAFF.

The V gene is TRBV7-9, the J gene TRBJ1-1; no reliable D call. The CDR3 is 16 residues long. Germline loops: CDR1 SEHNR, CDR2 FQNEAQ (reference sequence). V was cut by 5 bases and J by 0 bases, with 16 bases left in between. The CDR3 spells CASSPRGRTMNTEAFF. The CDR3, as DNA: TGTGCCAGCAGCCCCCGTGGGAGAACTATGAACACTGAAGCTTTCTTT.

This clone was seen only once. One end of the junction is discordant with germline, which a read error may explain. The chain is built from TRBV7-7 and TRBJ1-2; the D is unclear. Germline CDR1 and CDR2: SSHAT and FNYEAQ (reference sequence). The CDR3 extends over 15 amino acids. CDR3 in amino acids: CASSPRLQRHYGYTF. The CDR3 nucleotides are TGTGCTAGCAGCCCCCGACTTCAAAGGCACTATGGCTACACCTTC.

J is TRBJ1-5 and V is TRBV3-1 (or the pseudogene TRBV3-2); a weak D match, TRBD1 (6 bases). The CDR3 covers 14 residues. Germline values: CDR1 LGHDT, CDR2 YNNKEL (reference sequence). Trimming pared 4 bases from V and 7 bases from J, leaving 14 bases between. The CDR3 is CASSRDNGNQPQHF. The CDR3 DNA reads as TGTGCCAGCAGCCGGGACAACGGGAACCAGCCCCAGCATTTT.

The CDR3 loop is CASSPMGQGHTEAFF. The CDR3 DNA is TGTGCCAGCTCACCAATGGGACAGGGCCACACTGAAGCTTTCTTT. The chain has TRBV18 and TRBJ1-1, with TRBD1 matching over 9 bases. The CDR3 is made up of 15 amino acids. Germline loops: CDR1 KGHSH, CDR2 LQKENI. With 2 bases clipped from V and 3 bases from J, the junction kept 4 bases outside the gene matches.

This clone was picked up one time. V gene TRBV4-2 combines with J gene TRBJ2-1; 12 positions agree with TRBD2. V dropped 4 bases and J dropped 8; count of bases not matched to a gene: 9. Per germline, CDR1 LGHNA and CDR2 YNFKEQ. The CDR3 loop spans 16 amino acids. CDR3 bases: TGTGCCAGCAGCCGAAACCCTAGCGGGGGGGCTGATGAGCAGTTCTTC. This encodes CASSRNPSGGADEQFF.

This sequence joins TRBV7-2 and TRBJ1-1, with TRBD1 as a possible D gene (6 bases). CDR3 length equals 15 residues. Germline CDR1 is SGHTA and CDR2 is FQGNSA. V lost 0 bases and J lost 4, with 12 bases in between. DNA of the CDR3: TGTGCCAGCAGCTTAGCGCAGGGCAGGGGCACTGAAGCTTTCTTT. Its translation: CASSLAQGRGTEAFF.

The chain employs TRBV3-1 (or the pseudogene TRBV3-2) and TRBJ1-2, with D tentatively TRBD1 (6 bases). V was clipped by 4 bases and J by 10 bases, with 16 bases between them. This CDR3 is 13 amino acids long. Germline assignment: CDR1 LGHDT and CDR2 YNNKEL (reference sequence). This CDR3 reads CASSLHTGSDYTF. CDR3 coding DNA: TGTGCCAGCAGCCTTCACACAGGGTCCGACTACACCTTC.

The V gene is TRBV30, the J gene TRBJ2-3; TRBD2 matches at 7 bases. From germline, CDR1 is GTSNPN and CDR2 SVGIG (reference sequence). V gave up 3 bases and J gave up 5 bases; unmatched junction bases: 17. This CDR3 is 17 amino acids long. The CDR3 coding sequence is TGTGCCTGGAGCCTCGAGACTAGCACGGGTTCACGAGATACGCAGTATTTT. Protein product: CAWSLETSTGSRDTQYF.

The rearrangement links TRBV28 to TRBJ1-1; TRBD1 aligns across 7 bases. Trimming took 5 bases from V and 4 from J; bases not matched to a gene: 16. Looked up from germline, CDR1 is MDHEN and CDR2 is SYDVKM. The CDR3 totals 17 residues. The chain's CDR3 is CASSPLPGQSLGTEAFF. CDR3 coding DNA: TGTGCCAGCAGTCCTCTCCCGGGACAGTCATTGGGCACTGAAGCTTTCTTT.

This chain links TRBV5-6 with TRBJ1-1; no clear D gene. Germline CDR1 reads SGHDT; CDR2 reads YYEEEE. The length of the CDR3 is 14 residues. V was shortened by 2 bases and J by 0 bases, with 8 bases between the two germline ends. The CDR3 spells CASSLERMNTEAFF. Here the CDR3 DNA reads TGTGCCAGCAGCTTAGAGAGAATGAACACTGAAGCTTTCTTT. The complete variable domain, with remaining parts taken from reference TRBV5-6 and TRBJ1-1, reads DAGVTQSPTHLIKTRGQQVTLRCSPKSGHDTVSWYQQALGQGPQFIFQYYEEEERQRGNFPDRFSGHQFPNYSSELNVNALLLGDSALYLCASSLERMNTEAFFGQGTRLTVV.

The chain recombines TRBV28 with TRBJ2-7, with TRBD1 as a possible D gene (6 bases). CDR3 length equals 13 residues. The V gene's germline CDR1 is MDHEN and CDR2 SYDVKM. The ends were cut back, 8 bases at V and 2 bases at J, with 13 bases in the middle. The CDR3 DNA follows: TGTGCCAGCTTCTCACAGGGAACCTACGAGCAGTACTTC. It codes for CASFSQGTYEQYF.

The chain has TRBV25-1 and TRBJ2-6; D might be TRBD1 (5 bases). This CDR3 has 16 residues. The germline V gene encodes CDR1 MGHDK and CDR2 SYGVNS. With 4 bases removed from V and 3 bases from J, the gap between germline ends came to 13 bases. The CDR3 nucleotides read TGTGCCAGCAGTGCTCAGGGTCAAGGTGGGGCCAACGTCCTGACTTTC. Residues: CASSAQGQGGANVLTF.

This chain uses TRBV27 with TRBJ2-7, with D perhaps TRBD2 (6 bases). Trimming stripped 8 bases from V and 0 bases from J, with 20 bases between. This CDR3 has 16 amino acids. CDR1 MNHEY and CDR2 SMNVEV come from the germline V gene (reference sequence). DNA for the CDR3: TGTGCCAGCCTCCAGCGGTGGGACTTAAGCTCCTACGAGCAGTACTTC. Its protein product is CASLQRWDLSSYEQYF.

This clone was found once. The chain combines TRBV5-8 with TRBJ2-1; D uncertain. The CDR3 length is 14 residues. The germline V gene encodes CDR1 SGHTS and CDR2 YDEGEE. The V and J ends lost 0 bases and 6 bases respectively, with 10 bases between them. CDR3 loop: CASSLGPPGNEQFF. The CDR3 nucleotides are TGTGCCAGCAGCTTGGGGCCCCCGGGCAATGAGCAGTTCTTC.

The genes are TRBV11-3 and TRBJ2-2; D unresolved. In germline, CDR1 is SGHNT, CDR2 YENEEA. V was shortened by 5 bases and J by 1 base, with 14 bases between the two germline ends. This CDR3 has 16 amino acids. The CDR3: CASSNPTPRNTGELFF. CDR3 DNA: TGTGCCAGCAGCAACCCGACACCCAGGAACACCGGGGAGCTGTTTTTT.